This T cell receptor beta chain was captured by sequencing in a study of blood T cell repertoires in COVID-19. Assay: immunoSEQ multiplex PCR; the TCRdb copy retains only in-frame clones and omits some. The table records approximately 120,000 clones, about 85% of them present only once. The germline V gene encodes CDR1 ENHRY and CDR2 SYGVKD. The CDR3 contains 14 residues. Losses at the gene ends were 2 bases for V and 13 bases for J; bases not matched to a gene: 6. This receptor was taken from an elderly woman with acute or convalescent COVID-19. The chain carries TRBV10-3 and TRBJ1-6, with 9 bases fitting TRBD1. Material for sequencing was peripheral blood. The CDR3 sequence: CAISETDRGVPLHF. The DNA for the CDR3 is TGTGCCATCAGTGAGACGGACAGGGGCGTGCCCCTCCACTTT.